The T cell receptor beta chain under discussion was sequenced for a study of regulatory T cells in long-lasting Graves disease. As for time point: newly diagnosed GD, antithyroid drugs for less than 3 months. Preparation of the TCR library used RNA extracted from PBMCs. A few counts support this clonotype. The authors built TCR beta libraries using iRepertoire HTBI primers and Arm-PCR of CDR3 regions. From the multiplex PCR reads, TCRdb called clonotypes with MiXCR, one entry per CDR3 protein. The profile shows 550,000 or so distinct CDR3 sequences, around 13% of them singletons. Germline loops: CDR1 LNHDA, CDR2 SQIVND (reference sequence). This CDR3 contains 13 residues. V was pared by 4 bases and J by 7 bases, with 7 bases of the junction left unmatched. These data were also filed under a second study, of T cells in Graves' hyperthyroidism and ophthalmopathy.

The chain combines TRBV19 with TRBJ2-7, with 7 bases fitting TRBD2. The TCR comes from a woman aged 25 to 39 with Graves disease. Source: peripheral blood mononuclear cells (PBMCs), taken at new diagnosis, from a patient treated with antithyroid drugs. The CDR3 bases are TGTGCCAGTAGTAGGGGGAGGGCCAGTGAGCAGTACTTC. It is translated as CASSRGRASEQYF.